This T cell receptor (beta chain) stems from a study of cytomegalovirus exposure and HLA in healthy donors. The PCR ran on 60 Vbeta and 13 Jbeta primers. Generated by immunoSEQ multiplex PCR, the TCRdb table keeps only in-frame clones and is missing some. The sample holds about 86,000 clones, about 77% seen once. Trimming took 3 bases from V and 6 from J, leaving 9 bases between them. Germline loops: CDR1 MDHEN, CDR2 SYDVKM. This CDR3 is 13 amino acids long. The receptor comes from a male donor in good health and CMV-seropositive. Sequenced material: PBMCs. The rearrangement uses TRBV28 and TRBJ1-5; the D gene is possibly TRBD1 (6 bases). CDR3 region: CASSFRGFQPQHF. The CDR3, as DNA: TGTGCCAGCAGTTTTAGGGGGTTTCAGCCCCAGCATTTT. The variable domain in full, with the rest retrieved from reference TRBV28 and TRBJ1-5, is DVKVTQSSRYLVKRTGEKVFLECVQDMDHENMFWYRQDPGLGLRLIYFSYDVKMKEKGDIPEGYSVSREKKERFSLILESASTNQTSMYLCASSFRGFQPQHFGDGTRLSIL.